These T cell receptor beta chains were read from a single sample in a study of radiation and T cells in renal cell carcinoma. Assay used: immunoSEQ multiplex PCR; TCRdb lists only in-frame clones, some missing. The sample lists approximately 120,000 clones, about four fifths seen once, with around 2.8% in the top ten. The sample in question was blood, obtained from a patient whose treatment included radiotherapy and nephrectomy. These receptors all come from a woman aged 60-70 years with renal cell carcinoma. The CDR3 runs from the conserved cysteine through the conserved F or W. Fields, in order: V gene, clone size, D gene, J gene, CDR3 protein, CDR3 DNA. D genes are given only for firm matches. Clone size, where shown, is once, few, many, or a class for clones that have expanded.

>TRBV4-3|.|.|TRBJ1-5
CASSRREGNQPQHF
TGCGCCAGCAGCCGGCGGGAAGGCAATCAGCCCCAGCATTTT
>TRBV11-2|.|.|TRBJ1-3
CASSLLRISGNTIYF
TGTGCCAGCAGCTTATTGAGGATTTCTGGAAACACCATATATTTT
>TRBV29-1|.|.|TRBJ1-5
CSARTGSNQPQHF
TGCAGCGCACGCACTGGGAGCAATCAGCCCCAGCATTTT
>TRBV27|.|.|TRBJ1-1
CASSLRPKKMNTEAFF
TGTGCCAGCAGTTTACGTCCGAAAAAAATGAACACTGAAGCTTTCTTT
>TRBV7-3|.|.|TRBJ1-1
CASSPQGNTEAFF
TGTGCCAGCAGCCCTCAAGGGAACACTGAAGCTTTCTTT
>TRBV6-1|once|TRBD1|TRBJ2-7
CASSGDRGPYEQYF
TGTGCCAGCAGTGGGGACAGGGGGCCCTACGAGCAGTACTTC
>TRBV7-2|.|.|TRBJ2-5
CASSLPIYETQYF
TGTGCCAGCAGCCTCCCAATCTATGAGACCCAGTACTTC
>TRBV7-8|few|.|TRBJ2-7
CASSWEGGASSYEQYF
TGTGCCAGCAGCTGGGAGGGGGGGGCGAGCTCCTACGAGCAGTACTTC
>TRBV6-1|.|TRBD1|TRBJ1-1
CASRATGDYTEAFF
TGTGCCAGCAGGGCTACAGGGGACTACACTGAAGCTTTCTTT
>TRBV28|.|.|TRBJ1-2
CASSLGFGGYTF
TGTGCCAGCAGTTTGGGCTTCGGGGGCTACACCTTC
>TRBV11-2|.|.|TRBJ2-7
CASSLQGNIYEQYF
TGTGCCAGCAGCCTGCAGGGAAATATCTACGAGCAGTACTTC
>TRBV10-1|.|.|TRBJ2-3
CASSQQGADTQYF
TGCGCCAGCAGTCAGCAGGGCGCAGATACGCAGTATTTT
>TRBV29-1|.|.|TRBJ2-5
CSARGTYQETQYF
TGCAGCGCCCGGGGGACATACCAAGAGACCCAGTACTTC
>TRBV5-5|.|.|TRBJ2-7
CASSLDSFYEQYF
TGTGCCAGCAGCTTGGACAGCTTCTACGAGCAGTACTTC
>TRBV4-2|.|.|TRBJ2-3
CASSQDSGSSDTQYF
TGTGCCAGCAGCCAAGACAGTGGGAGTTCAGATACGCAGTATTTT
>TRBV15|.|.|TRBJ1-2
CATRPSTNYGYTF
TGTGCCACCAGACCCTCCACAAACTATGGCTACACCTTC
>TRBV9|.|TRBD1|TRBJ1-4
CASSAEQGAGEKLFF
TGTGCCAGCAGCGCCGAACAGGGGGCGGGCGAAAAACTGTTTTTT
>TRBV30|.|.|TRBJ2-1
CAWRPDWNEQFF
TGTGCCTGGAGGCCGGACTGGAATGAGCAGTTCTTC
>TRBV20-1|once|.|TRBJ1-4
CSANSEKLFF
TGCAGTGCCAACAGCGAAAAACTGTTTTTT
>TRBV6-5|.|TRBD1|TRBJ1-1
CASSNGGQATEAFF
TGTGCCAGCAGTAACGGAGGACAGGCCACTGAAGCTTTCTTT
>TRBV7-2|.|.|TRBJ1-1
CASSLVNGGTEAFF
TGTGCCAGCAGCTTAGTCAATGGTGGGACTGAAGCTTTCTTT
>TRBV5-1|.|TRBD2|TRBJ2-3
CASSLVLAGGTDTQYF
TGCGCCAGCAGCTTGGTTCTAGCGGGGGGCACAGATACGCAGTATTTT
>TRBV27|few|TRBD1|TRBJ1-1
CASSSRGTEAFF
TGTGCCAGCAGTTCCAGGGGGACTGAAGCTTTCTTT
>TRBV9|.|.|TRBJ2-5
CASSVGPEETQYF
TGTGCCAGCAGCGTAGGGCCAGAAGAGACCCAGTACTTC
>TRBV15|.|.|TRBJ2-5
CATSSPRDIQTGSQETQYF
TGTGCCACCAGCAGCCCCCGGGACATACAAACGGGGTCCCAAGAGACCCAGTACTTC
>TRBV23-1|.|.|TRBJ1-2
CASIVALSGATYGYTF
TGCGCCAGCATCGTCGCCCTTTCTGGGGCCACCTATGGCTACACCTTC
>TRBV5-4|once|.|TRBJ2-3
CASSLDRASTDTQYF
TGTGCCAGCAGCTTGGACAGGGCAAGCACAGATACGCAGTATTTT
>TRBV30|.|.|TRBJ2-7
CAWSVLGNDYEQYF
TGTGCCTGGAGTGTACTAGGCAATGACTACGAGCAGTACTTC
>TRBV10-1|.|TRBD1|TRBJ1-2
CASSPNRQGNYYGYTF
TGCGCCAGCAGTCCGAACCGACAGGGGAACTACTATGGCTACACCTTC
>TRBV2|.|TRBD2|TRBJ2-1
CASSQGFSGVNEQFF
TGTGCCAGCAGTCAAGGGTTCAGCGGGGTCAATGAGCAGTTCTTC
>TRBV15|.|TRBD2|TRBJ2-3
CATSRDTAGPASTDTQYF
TGTGCCACCAGCAGAGACACAGCGGGGCCAGCCAGCACAGATACGCAGTATTTT
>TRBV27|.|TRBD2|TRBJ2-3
CASILIAGGREDTQYF
TGTGCCAGCATACTTATAGCGGGGGGGCGTGAAGATACGCAGTATTTT
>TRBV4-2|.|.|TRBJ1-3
CASGGQNHLPIYF
TGTGCCAGCGGCGGACAGAACCATTTGCCCATATATTTT
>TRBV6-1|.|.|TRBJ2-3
CASSEGQGLSTDTQYF
TGTGCCAGCAGTGAAGGCCAGGGGCTGAGCACAGATACGCAGTATTTT
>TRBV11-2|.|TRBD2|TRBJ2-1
CASSTLGTSGDNEQFF
TGTGCCAGCAGCACACTAGGGACTAGCGGGGACAATGAGCAGTTCTTC
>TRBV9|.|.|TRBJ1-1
CASRPGQGNTEAFF
TGTGCCAGCAGACCGGGACAAGGGAACACTGAAGCTTTCTTT
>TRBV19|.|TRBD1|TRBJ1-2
CASSIGQGRGGGYTF
TGTGCCAGTAGTATCGGACAGGGGAGAGGAGGTGGCTACACCTTC
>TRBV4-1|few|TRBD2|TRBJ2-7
CASSQALGGGRTYEQYF
TGCGCCAGCAGCCAAGCGTTGGGCGGGGGGCGAACCTACGAGCAGTACTTC
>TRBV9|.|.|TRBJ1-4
CASSLGVQNEKLFF
TGTGCCAGCAGCCTGGGGGTACAGAATGAAAAACTGTTTTTT
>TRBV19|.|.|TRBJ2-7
CASSIGFSYYEQYF
TGTGCCAGTAGTATAGGGTTCAGCTACTACGAGCAGTACTTC
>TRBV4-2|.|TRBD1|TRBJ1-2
CASSPEGQPDYGYTF
TGTGCCAGCAGCCCAGAGGGACAGCCAGACTATGGCTACACCTTC
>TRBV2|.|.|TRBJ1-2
CASSESIGVHGYTF
TGTGCCAGCAGTGAAAGTATCGGGGTCCATGGCTACACCTTC
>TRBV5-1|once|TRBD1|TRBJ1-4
CASSLQGVPNEKLFF
TGCGCCAGCAGCTTACAGGGGGTACCTAATGAAAAACTGTTTTTT
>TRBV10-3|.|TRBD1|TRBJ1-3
CAISLDRAGNTIYF
TGTGCCATCAGCCTGGACAGGGCTGGAAACACCATATATTTT
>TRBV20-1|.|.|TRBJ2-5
CSARGETQYF
TGCAGTGCTAGGGGGGAGACCCAGTACTTC
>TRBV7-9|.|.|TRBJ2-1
CASSLGEGPRSYEQFF
TGTGCCAGCAGCTTAGGAGAAGGACCGCGGAGTTATGAGCAGTTCTTC
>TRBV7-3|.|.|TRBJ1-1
CASSPRGGWDTEAFF
TGTGCCAGCAGCCCCCGGGGAGGTTGGGACACTGAAGCTTTCTTT
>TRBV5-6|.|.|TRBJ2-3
CASSWPPGSDTQYF
TGTGCCAGCAGCTGGCCCCCAGGGTCCGATACGCAGTATTTT
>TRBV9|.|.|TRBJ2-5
CASSMSGQETQYF
TGTGCCAGCAGCATGAGCGGCCAAGAGACCCAGTACTTC
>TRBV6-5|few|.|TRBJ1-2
CASSLQGGFMGYTF
TGTGCCAGCAGCCTCCAAGGGGGATTCATGGGCTACACCTTC
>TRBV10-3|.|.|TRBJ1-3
CAISSGQDSGNTIYF
TGTGCCATCAGCTCGGGACAAGACTCTGGAAACACCATATATTTT
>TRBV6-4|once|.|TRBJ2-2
CASRGLENTGELFF
TGTGCCAGCAGGGGGCTAGAGAACACCGGGGAGCTGTTTTTT
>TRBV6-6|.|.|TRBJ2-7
CASSYDREGAYEQYF
TGTGCCAGCAGTTATGATAGGGAAGGGGCCTACGAGCAGTACTTC
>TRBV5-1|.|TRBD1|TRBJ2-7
CASTSGTGSYEQYF
TGCGCCAGCACCTCCGGGACAGGATCCTACGAGCAGTACTTC
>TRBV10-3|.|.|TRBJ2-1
CAISDRGLGQTQFF
TGTGCCATCAGTGATCGTGGACTCGGCCAGACTCAGTTCTTC